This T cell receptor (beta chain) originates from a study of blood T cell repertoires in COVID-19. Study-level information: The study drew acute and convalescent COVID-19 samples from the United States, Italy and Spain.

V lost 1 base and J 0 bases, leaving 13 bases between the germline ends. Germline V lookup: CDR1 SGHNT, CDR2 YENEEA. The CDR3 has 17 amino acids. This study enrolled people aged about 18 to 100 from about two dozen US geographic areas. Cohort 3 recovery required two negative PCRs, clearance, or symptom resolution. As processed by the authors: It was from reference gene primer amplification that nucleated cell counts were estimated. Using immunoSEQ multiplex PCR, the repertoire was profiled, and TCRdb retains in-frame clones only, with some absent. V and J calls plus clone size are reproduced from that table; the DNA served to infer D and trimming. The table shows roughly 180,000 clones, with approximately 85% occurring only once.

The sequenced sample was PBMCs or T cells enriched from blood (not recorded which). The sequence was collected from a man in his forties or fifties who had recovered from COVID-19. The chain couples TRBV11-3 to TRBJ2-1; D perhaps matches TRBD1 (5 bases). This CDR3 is CASSLGVAGSSYNEQFF. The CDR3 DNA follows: TGTGCCAGCAGCTTAGGGGTGGCAGGGTCCTCCTACAATGAGCAGTTCTTC.